What follows describes a single T cell receptor (beta chain). These data come from a study of control samples from healthy donors and cancer patients. V lost 4 bases, J lost 9 bases, and 10 bases stayed unmatched. Germline V lookup: CDR1 SGHRS, CDR2 YFSETQ. This CDR3 is built from 16 residues. Some clones are missing from TCRdb's copy, which holds only in-frame ones; the method was immunoSEQ multiplex PCR. The sample consists of over 150,000 clones, roughly 94% of them appearing once. The V and J genes are TRBV5-1 and TRBJ1-6; 10 nucleotides agree with TRBD1. The sequenced sample was PBMCs. This TCR derives from a man aged 55 to 70 with colorectal cancer. The CDR3 DNA sequence: TGCGCCAGCAGCCCGGGGACAGGGGAAGATAGTTCACCCCTCCACTTT. As protein: CASSPGTGEDSSPLHF.